One TCR beta chain is described in this entry. The CDR3 sequence is 14 residues long. Unmatched junction bases numbered 6, after V lost 9 bases and J lost 0 bases. Germline lookup yields CDR1 SGHNT and CDR2 YYREEE (reference sequence). The data are from a study of OX40 agonist ivuxolimab in advanced cancers. Whole-study context: At 0.01 to 10 mg/kg, ivuxolimab was administered intravenously to patients every 2 weeks. At around 83% male, the cohort had a mean age of 60 years, ranging from roughly 23 to 80. A partial response was reached by three patients: one with hepatocellular carcinoma and two with cutaneous melanoma.

Profiled with immunoSEQ multiplex PCR; TCRdb holds only in-frame clones, not every one. The sample holds tens of thousands of clones, roughly 89% seen once. Patients with autoimmune history or systemic immunosuppression were excluded. The chain is built from TRBV5-4 and TRBJ2-3, with 8 bases identical to TRBD2. The sample was CD4+ or CD8+ T cells sorted from blood, taken in a trial of the OX40 agonist ivuxolimab. The receptor was derived from an adult with an advanced solid tumor such as melanoma, head and neck, liver or kidney cancer. As DNA, the CDR3 is TGTGCCATTCCCGGGACTAGGAGCACAGATACGCAGTATTTT. It specifies CAIPGTRSTDTQYF.